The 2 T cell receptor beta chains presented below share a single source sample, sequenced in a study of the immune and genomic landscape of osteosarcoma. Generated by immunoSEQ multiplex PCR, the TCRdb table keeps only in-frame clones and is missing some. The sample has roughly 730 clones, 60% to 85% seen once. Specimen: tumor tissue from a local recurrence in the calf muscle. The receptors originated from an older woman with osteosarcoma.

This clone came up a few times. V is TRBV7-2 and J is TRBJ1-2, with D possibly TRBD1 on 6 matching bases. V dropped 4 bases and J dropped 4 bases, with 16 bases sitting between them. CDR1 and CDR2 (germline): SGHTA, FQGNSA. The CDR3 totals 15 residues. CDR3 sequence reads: CASSSRGGGAYGYTF. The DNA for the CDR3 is TGTGCCAGCAGCTCCCGGGGAGGGGGGGCCTATGGCTACACCTTC.

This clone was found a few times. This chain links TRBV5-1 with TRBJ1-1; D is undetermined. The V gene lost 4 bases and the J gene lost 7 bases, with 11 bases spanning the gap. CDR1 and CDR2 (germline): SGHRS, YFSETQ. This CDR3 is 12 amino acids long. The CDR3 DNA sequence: TGCGCCAGCAGCCTAAATCCGGGTGAAGCTTTCTTT. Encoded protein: CASSLNPGEAFF.